This paragraph reports one TCR beta chain. Its antigen is unidentified. The data were produced by immunoSEQ multiplex PCR, yet TCRdb's version contains in-frame clones alone and is incomplete. The data show roughly 80,000 clones, with less than 95% seen just once and about 3.5% held by the top ten. The data derive from a study of T cell responses to AZD1222 COVID-19 vaccine. Study observations and caveats: Reports indicate that nearly half of spike-specific TCRs are directed at unmutated variant regions. With dominance at 160-218 and 743-854, vaccine-associated CD4 TCRs spanned spike.

The CDR3 loop spans 12 amino acids. CDR1 and CDR2 (germline): SGHAT, FQNNGV. Between the trimmed V and J ends, which lost 3 bases and 5 bases, there was a span of 7 bases. This sample comprised peripheral blood, obtained 28 days after the second AZD1222 dose. V usage is TRBV11-2 and J usage is TRBJ1-2; no firm D call. This clonotype was sampled from an adult who received the AZD1222 COVID-19 vaccine. CDR3 in amino acids: CASSFRPYGYTF. For the CDR3, the DNA is TGTGCCAGCAGCTTCCGTCCGTATGGCTACACCTTC.